This is a list of T cell receptor beta chains from one sample in a study of technical replicates of blood from four donors. Profiled with immunoSEQ multiplex PCR; TCRdb holds only in-frame clones, not every one. The data contain over 60,000 clones, 93% of them singletons. The material sequenced was T cells isolated from PBMCs. The receptors were sampled from a human donor in good health. Each CDR3 is given with its conserved first and last residue.

v_call	j_call	cdr3_aa
TRBV6-5	TRBJ2-3	CASRRSGGFPDTQYF
TRBV14	TRBJ1-2	CASSSQRRGRGYGYTF
TRBV4-1	TRBJ1-2	CASSQGYRVLGGYTF
TRBV5-5	TRBJ2-7	CASSLGQGAYEQYF
TRBV5-4	TRBJ2-1	CASSGRGYNEQFF
TRBV9	TRBJ2-7	CASSVARGGSEQYF
TRBV6-1	TRBJ2-7	CASSAGGSYEQYF
TRBV7-2	TRBJ1-1	CASSSDRITEAFF
TRBV19	TRBJ1-1	CASSIGGQGATEAFF
TRBV6-4	TRBJ2-1	CASSLSGGAGNEQFF
TRBV10-3	TRBJ2-1	CAIRDSGEQFF
TRBV29-1	TRBJ1-5	CSVSQTTGGPQHF
TRBV5-4	TRBJ2-1	CASDIGLNEQFF
TRBV7-8	TRBJ2-7	CASSLERTYEQYF
TRBV7-8	TRBJ2-7	CASSGVRQGNFAYEQYF
TRBV2	TRBJ2-5	CASSLTSGSRSETQYF
TRBV18	TRBJ2-7	CASSLGRRSLEQYF
TRBV28	TRBJ1-3	CASSFPGEGAGNTIYF
TRBV5-1	TRBJ2-3	CASTNGLAGTTDTQYF
TRBV12-5	TRBJ2-2	CAGGGRDRGTGELFF
TRBV6-5	TRBJ2-1	CASSSPGQTNEQFF
TRBV7-9	TRBJ2-3	CASSRKEGREGTDTQYF